This entry describes one T cell receptor (beta chain). Its antigen remains unknown. The germline CDR1 and CDR2 sequences are KGHSH and LQKENI. With 4 bases removed from V and 0 bases from J, the gap between germline ends came to 6 bases. The CDR3 spans 13 residues. The PCR made use of 60 Vbeta and 13 Jbeta primers. Assay: immunoSEQ multiplex PCR; the TCRdb copy retains only in-frame clones and omits some. This sample carries about 130,000 clones, 60% to 80% of them seen once, and the ten largest clones take roughly 7.5%. This sample stems from a study of cytomegalovirus exposure and HLA in healthy donors. The study, taken as a whole, reports: Cytomegalovirus status, reportedly, was diagnosed with high specificity and sensitivity by the classifier.

The clonotype originates from a male donor in good health and CMV-seronegative. The sample was PBMCs. The rearrangement uses TRBV18 and TRBJ1-1, with D perhaps TRBD1 (5 bases). Here the CDR3 DNA reads TGTGCCAGCTCACTGACAGTGAACACTGAAGCTTTCTTT. It specifies CASSLTVNTEAFF. Complete variable domain (other parts from reference TRBV18 and TRBJ1-1): NAGVMQNPRHLVRRRGQEARLRCSPMKGHSHVYWYRQLPEEGLKFMVYLQKENIIDESGMPKERFSAEFPKEGPSILRIQQVVRGDSAAYFCASSLTVNTEAFFGQGTRLTVV.